A single sample is the source of the 29 T cell receptor beta chains below, sequenced in a study of shared clonotypes between healthy human individuals. TCRdb's copy holds only in-frame clones and misses some; the assay was immunoSEQ multiplex PCR. The table shows about a million clones, with roughly 75% occurring only once. The source material was memory CD4+ T cells sorted from blood. The subset here: CD45RA-negative fraction. The receptors originated from a young man in good health.

This chain uses TRBV30 with TRBJ1-1; D is unresolved. The length of the CDR3 is 13 residues. Trimming took off 0 bases at V and 6 bases at J, with 11 bases between the two ends. CDR1 and CDR2 (germline): GTSNPN, SVGIG (reference sequence). Here the CDR3 reads CAWSVPGVPEAFF. The DNA of the CDR3 is TGTGCCTGGAGTGTACCCGGTGTCCCTGAAGCTTTCTTT.

The V gene is TRBV19, the J gene TRBJ2-3, with TRBD1 matching 9 bases. With 5 bases clipped from V and 5 bases from J, the junction kept 5 bases outside the gene matches. The CDR3 extends over 14 amino acids. Germline V gives CDR1 LNHDA, CDR2 SQIVND (reference sequence). The CDR3 protein is CASSPDRGRDTQYF. The DNA of the CDR3 is TGTGCCAGTAGTCCAGACAGGGGGAGAGATACGCAGTATTTT.

The chain uses TRBV29-1 and TRBJ2-1; 11 nucleotides align to TRBD2. The germline CDR1 and CDR2 sequences are SQVTM and ANQGSEA. This CDR3 region has 16 residues. V dropped 8 bases and J dropped 7; count of bases not matched to a gene: 16. CDR3 loop: CSIIAPALAGANEQFF. In nucleotides, the CDR3 is TGCAGCATTATAGCCCCGGCACTAGCGGGAGCAAATGAGCAGTTCTTC.

The rearrangement joins TRBV9 to TRBJ2-3, with 7 bases fitting TRBD2. The J segment lost 5 bases and the V segment lost 4 bases, leaving 10 bases of the junction unmatched. Germline-derived CDR1 and CDR2 are SGDLS and YYNGEE. The CDR3 runs to 15 residues. The DNA for the CDR3 is TGTGCCAGCAGCACCCGCGGGAGTTCCTTAGATACGCAGTATTTT. It encodes CASSTRGSSLDTQYF.

The chain links TRBV7-2 to TRBJ1-5; TRBD1 is a possible D gene (5 bases). CDR1 is SGHTA and CDR2 is FQGNSA in the germline V gene. The CDR3 is 16 residues long. The ends were cut back, 1 base at V and 4 bases at J, with 14 bases in the middle. This chain's CDR3 is CASSLGTPGGNQPQHF. The CDR3 coding sequence is TGTGCCAGCAGCTTAGGGACACCCGGTGGGAATCAGCCCCAGCATTTT. Full variable domain (remainder filled in from reference TRBV7-2 and TRBJ1-5): GAGVSQSPSNKVTEKGKDVELRCDPISGHTALYWYRQSLGQGLEFLIYFQGNSAPDKSGLPSDRFSAERTGGSVSTLTIQRTQQEDSAVYLCASSLGTPGGNQPQHFGDGTRLSIL.

The CDR3 nucleotides are TGCGCCAGCAGCCAAGAAACACCGTCGGCTGGGGAGCTGTTTTTT. Protein sequence: CASSQETPSAGELFF. The V call is TRBV4-3, the J call TRBJ2-2; no clear D gene. Per the germline V gene, CDR1 is LGHNA and CDR2 is YSLEER. The CDR3 consists of 15 residues. With 0 bases removed from V and 8 bases from J, the gap between germline ends came to 13 bases.

This chain links TRBV28 with TRBJ1-2, with D hard to call. Germline lookup yields CDR1 MDHEN and CDR2 SYDVKM. Trimming shortened V by 5 bases and J by 6 bases, and 10 bases separated the two germline ends. The CDR3 contains 12 residues. CDR3 in DNA: TGTGCCAGCAGTGGGGTAGGGCATGGCTACACCTTC. This translates into CASSGVGHGYTF.

Comment on this clone: This likely traces to a read error, being one base from a far larger clone. This rearrangement joins TRBV10-3 to TRBJ2-5, with a tentative D call TRBD2 (6 bases). The CDR3 is 14 amino acids. CDR1 is ENHRY and CDR2 is SYGVKD in the germline V gene. V was shortened by 11 bases and J by 3 bases, with 19 bases between the two germline ends. The CDR3 loop reads CASQRTGGEETQYF. The CDR3 bases are TGTGCCTCCCAGAGGACTGGCGGGGAAGAGACCCAGTACTTC.

The CDR3 region has the DNA TGTGCCAGCAGCGTATCGGGACAAGTTAATCAGCCCCAGCATTTT. Its translation: CASSVSGQVNQPQHF. The chain employs TRBV9 and TRBJ1-5; weak D call: TRBD1 (6 bases). The CDR3 length is 15 residues. Trimming removed 1 base at V and 4 bases at J, with 12 bases between. CDR1 is SGDLS and CDR2 is YYNGEE in the germline V gene.

A few counts support this clone. Other DNA sequences within the sample encode an identical CDR3. The rearrangement uses TRBV5-1 and TRBJ1-1; perhaps TRBD1 as D (6 bases). Germline V CDR1 and CDR2: SGHRS, YFSETQ. V lost 0 bases and J lost 5, with 11 bases in between. The CDR3 is made up of 14 amino acids. CDR3 bases: TGCGCCAGCAGCTTGGAGGGGGGCCGAACTGAAGCTTTCTTT. It is translated as CASSLEGGRTEAFF.

The rearrangement links TRBV6-1 to TRBJ2-7; D possibly corresponds to TRBD2 (6 bases). Germline CDR1 and CDR2: MNHNS and SASEGT. Trimming took 2 bases from V and 7 from J, leaving 18 bases between them. CDR3 length: 15 residues. The CDR3 loop reads CASSESYGGRGEQYF. CDR3 nucleotides: TGTGCCAGCAGTGAAAGTTACGGGGGTCGGGGGGAGCAGTACTTC.

V usage is TRBV10-3 and J usage is TRBJ2-7; unclear D gene. The germline gives CDR1 ENHRY, CDR2 SYGVKD. The CDR3 contains 17 residues. The V end lost 0 bases, the J end lost 2 bases, and 17 bases lay between the germline ends. CDR3 amino acids: CAISESIITAVTYEQYF. The DNA for the CDR3 is TGTGCCATCAGTGAGTCGATTATAACAGCCGTTACCTACGAGCAGTACTTC.

At least ten counts were recorded for this clone. The chain employs TRBV7-9 and TRBJ1-2, with 9 bases aligning to TRBD1. V lost 1 base to trimming and J lost 7 bases; unmatched junction nucleotides: 10. The CDR3 consists of 16 residues. Germline CDR1 SEHNR, CDR2 FQNEAQ (reference sequence). The CDR3 region is CASSLEGGTGKSGYTF. The CDR3 DNA is TGTGCCAGCAGCTTAGAAGGAGGGACAGGGAAGAGTGGCTACACCTTC.

To note about this clone: Compared with germline, one end of the junction differs, possibly owing to a read error. The chain joins TRBV12-5 to TRBJ1-2; TRBD1 aligns across 8 bases. There are 14 residues in the CDR3. The germline V gene has CDR1 LGHNT and CDR2 FRNRAP. The CDR3 region is CASGLVHLQGALSF. CDR3 bases: TGTGCTAGTGGTTTGGTACATCTGCAGGGGGCTTTATCCTTC.

This rearrangement joins TRBV5-8 to TRBJ2-5; D is possibly TRBD1 (5 bases). V lost 1 base, J lost 0 bases, and 10 bases lay in between. Germline loops: CDR1 SGHTS, CDR2 YDEGEE. The CDR3 length is 15 residues. In nucleotides, the CDR3 is TGTGCCAGCAGCTTGTACAGGAAGTACCAAGAGACCCAGTACTTC. As protein: CASSLYRKYQETQYF.

This chain connects TRBV7-8 to TRBJ1-2; 7 nucleotides align to TRBD1. Germline values: CDR1 SGHVS, CDR2 FQNEAQ. The CDR3 runs 13 residues. Trimming removed 4 bases from V and 7 bases from J; junction bases left unmatched: 6. The DNA of the CDR3 is TGTGCCAGCAGCTCAGGGGGTTCAGGTGGCTACACCTTC. Translated: CASSSGGSGGYTF.

CDR3 residues: CAISEVLDSQETQYF. In DNA, the CDR3 is TGTGCCATCAGTGAGGTTTTGGACAGCCAAGAGACCCAGTACTTC. V gene TRBV10-3 combines with J gene TRBJ2-5; D may be TRBD1 (6 bases). V was trimmed by 2 bases and J by 1 base, leaving 11 bases between them. Germline V lookup: CDR1 ENHRY, CDR2 SYGVKD. This CDR3 contains 15 residues.

This clone has a handful of counts. This rearrangement joins TRBV4-3 to TRBJ2-3; no reliable D call. Germline V gene data show CDR1 as LGHNA and CDR2 as YSLEER. V was shortened by 7 bases and J by 2 bases, with 16 bases between the two germline ends. The CDR3 runs 15 residues. The CDR3 here is CASIPVGQNTDTQYF. The CDR3 nucleotides are TGCGCCAGCATCCCGGTCGGGCAAAACACAGATACGCAGTATTTT.

Remarks on this clone: Other nucleotide sequences in the sample specify the same CDR3. The V and J genes are TRBV18 and TRBJ2-7, with 7 bases lining up with TRBD2. CDR1 is KGHSH, CDR2 LQKENI, per germline. The junction had 1 base not matched to a gene; V was cut back by 3 bases and J by 5 bases. This CDR3 comprises 12 residues. The CDR3 DNA sequence: TGTGCCAGCTCACCCCGGGGGGACGAGCAGTACTTC. Translating it yields CASSPRGDEQYF.

The DNA of the CDR3 is TGTGCCAGCAGTGACACGACAGGGGTGTACGGGGCCAACGTCCTGACTTTC. It yields the protein CASSDTTGVYGANVLTF. The V call is TRBV6-4, the J call TRBJ2-6; 8 bases align to TRBD1. CDR3 length: 17 residues. CDR1 and CDR2 (germline): MRHNA, SNTAGT. V shed 2 bases, J shed 4 bases, and the junction held 7 bases outside the gene matches.

This chain links TRBV19 with TRBJ1-2; the D gene is possibly TRBD1 (5 bases). The CDR3 contains 14 residues. The germline V gene encodes CDR1 LNHDA and CDR2 SQIVND (reference sequence). V dropped 5 bases and J dropped 2 bases, with 12 bases sitting between them. The CDR3 nucleotides are TGTGCCAGTAGTGGACGGGGGGACAACTATGGCTACACCTTC. The encoded protein is CASSGRGDNYGYTF.

In nucleotides, the CDR3 is TGCGCCAGCAGCCTGGGGGACCTTGGGAATGAGCAGTTCTTC. This translates into CASSLGDLGNEQFF. The chain combines TRBV5-1 with TRBJ2-1; perhaps D is TRBD1 or TRBD2 (5 bases each). This CDR3 contains 14 residues. Germline lookup yields CDR1 SGHRS and CDR2 YFSETQ. V dropped 4 bases and J dropped 7 bases, with 15 bases sitting between them.

The chain is built from TRBV28 and TRBJ2-2; the D is unclear. Germline V gives CDR1 MDHEN, CDR2 SYDVKM. The V end lost 5 bases, the J end lost 4 bases, and 8 bases lay between the germline ends. This CDR3 region has 13 residues. CDR3 nucleotide sequence: TGTGCCAGCAGTCGGGTGAGCACCGGGGAGCTGTTTTTT. Translated: CASSRVSTGELFF. Together with reference TRBV28 and TRBJ2-2, the CDR3 gives the full variable domain: DVKVTQSSRYLVKRTGEKVFLECVQDMDHENMFWYRQDPGLGLRLIYFSYDVKMKEKGDIPEGYSVSREKKERFSLILESASTNQTSMYLCASSRVSTGELFFGEGSRLTVL.

The count of this clone is one. The chain recombines TRBV19 with TRBJ1-3; tentatively, D is TRBD1 (5 bases). The V gene lost 5 bases and the J gene lost 0 bases, with 20 bases spanning the gap. Germline V gene sequence: CDR1 LNHDA, CDR2 SQIVND (reference sequence). The CDR3 length is 18 residues. DNA for the CDR3: TGTGCCAGTAGTGCCGGGACGGTCCGTTCAAGCTCTGGAAACACCATATATTTT. As protein: CASSAGTVRSSSGNTIYF.

J is TRBJ1-6 and V is TRBV28; D remains unclear. Germline-derived CDR1 and CDR2 are MDHEN and SYDVKM. Trimming left V 3 bases short and J 7 bases short, with 7 bases between. The CDR3 consists of 13 residues. The CDR3 region has the DNA TGTGCCAGCAGTTTTAGGTCCAATTCACCCCTCCACTTT. Translating it yields CASSFRSNSPLHF. The full variable domain, completed using reference TRBV28 and TRBJ1-6, is DVKVTQSSRYLVKRTGEKVFLECVQDMDHENMFWYRQDPGLGLRLIYFSYDVKMKEKGDIPEGYSVSREKKERFSLILESASTNQTSMYLCASSFRSNSPLHFGNGTRLTVT.

V gene TRBV7-8 combines with J gene TRBJ1-1; 8 nucleotides line up with TRBD1. Germline V gives CDR1 SGHVS, CDR2 FQNEAQ. The CDR3 extends over 16 amino acids. Trimming removed 5 bases from V and 0 bases from J; junction bases left unmatched: 8. Here the CDR3 reads CASSPGQGWVNTEAFF. DNA for the CDR3: TGTGCCAGCAGCCCAGGACAGGGATGGGTGAACACTGAAGCTTTCTTT.

This clone showed up just once. The V and J genes are TRBV5-1 and TRBJ1-5; TRBD1 is a possible D gene (5 bases). The CDR3 sequence is 15 residues long. Looked up from germline, CDR1 is SGHRS and CDR2 is YFSETQ. Trimming left V 0 bases short and J 4 bases short, with 11 bases between. The CDR3, as DNA: TGCGCCAGCAGCTTGGAGCAGGGTAGGAATCAGCCCCAGCATTTT. Translating it yields CASSLEQGRNQPQHF.

The chain couples TRBV28 to TRBJ2-6, with 7 bases that match TRBD1. With V trimmed by 6 bases and J by 0 bases, 8 bases remained unmatched. This CDR3 comprises 17 residues. Germline CDR1 reads MDHEN; CDR2 reads SYDVKM. DNA for the CDR3: TGTGCCAGCAGGGTACAGGGGACCTACTCTGGGGCCAACGTCCTGACTTTC. Protein product: CASRVQGTYSGANVLTF.

The V call is TRBV11-3, the J call TRBJ2-2; possibly TRBD1 or TRBD2 for D (6 bases each). The germline V and J ends were trimmed by 5 bases and 3 bases, with 19 bases remaining between them. CDR3 size: 17 residues. The germline CDR1 and CDR2 sequences are SGHNT and YENEEA. The CDR3 protein is CASSLEGGRGDTGELFF. CDR3 bases: TGTGCCAGCAGCCTGGAGGGGGGACGAGGAGACACCGGGGAGCTGTTTTTT.